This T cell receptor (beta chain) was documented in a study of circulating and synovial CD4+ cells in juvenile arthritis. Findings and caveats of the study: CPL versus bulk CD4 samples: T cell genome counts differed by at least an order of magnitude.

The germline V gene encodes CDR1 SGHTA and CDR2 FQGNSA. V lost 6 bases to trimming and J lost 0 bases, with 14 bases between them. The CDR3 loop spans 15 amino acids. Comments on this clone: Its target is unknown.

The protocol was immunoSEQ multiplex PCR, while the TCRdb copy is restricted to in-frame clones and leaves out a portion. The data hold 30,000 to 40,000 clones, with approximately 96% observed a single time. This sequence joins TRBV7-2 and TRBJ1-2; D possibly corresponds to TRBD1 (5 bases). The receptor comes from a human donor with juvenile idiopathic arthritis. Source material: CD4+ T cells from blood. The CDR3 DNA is TGTGCCAGCAGAGAAATGGGAGGGGCTAACTATGGCTACACCTTC. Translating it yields CASREMGGANYGYTF.